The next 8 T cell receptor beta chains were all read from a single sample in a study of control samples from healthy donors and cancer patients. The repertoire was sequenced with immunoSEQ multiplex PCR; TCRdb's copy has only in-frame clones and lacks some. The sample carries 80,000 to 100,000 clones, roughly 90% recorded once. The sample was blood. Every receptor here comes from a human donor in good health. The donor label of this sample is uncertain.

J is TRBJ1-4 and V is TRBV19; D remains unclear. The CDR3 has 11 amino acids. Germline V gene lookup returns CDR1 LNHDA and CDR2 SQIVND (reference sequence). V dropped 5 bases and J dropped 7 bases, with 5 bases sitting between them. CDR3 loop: CASSSSEKLFF. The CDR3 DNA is TGTGCCAGTAGTTCTAGTGAAAAACTGTTTTTT. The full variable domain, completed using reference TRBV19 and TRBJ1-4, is DGGITQSPKYLFRKEGQNVTLSCEQNLNHDAMYWYRQDPGQGLRLIYYSQIVNDFQKGDIAEGYSVSREKKESFPLTVTSAQKNPTAFYLCASSSSEKLFFGSGTQLSVL.

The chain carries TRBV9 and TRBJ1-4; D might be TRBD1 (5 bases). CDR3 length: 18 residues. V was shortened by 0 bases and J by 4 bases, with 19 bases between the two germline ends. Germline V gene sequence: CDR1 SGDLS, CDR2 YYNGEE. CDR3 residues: CASSVGGRAETVNEKLFF. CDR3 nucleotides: TGTGCCAGCAGCGTAGGAGGCAGGGCAGAAACCGTTAATGAAAAACTGTTTTTT.

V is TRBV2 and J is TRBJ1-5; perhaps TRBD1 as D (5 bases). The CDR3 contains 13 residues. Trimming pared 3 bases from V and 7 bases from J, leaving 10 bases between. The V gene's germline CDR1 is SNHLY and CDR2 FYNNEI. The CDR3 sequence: CASSEGVGQPQHF. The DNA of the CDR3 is TGTGCCAGCAGTGAGGGGGTAGGGCAGCCCCAGCATTTT.

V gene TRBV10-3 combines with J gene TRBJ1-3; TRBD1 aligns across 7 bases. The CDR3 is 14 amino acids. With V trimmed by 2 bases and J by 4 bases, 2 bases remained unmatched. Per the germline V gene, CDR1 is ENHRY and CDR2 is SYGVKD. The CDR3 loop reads CAISEDRVGNTIYF. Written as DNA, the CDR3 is TGTGCCATCAGTGAGGACAGGGTGGGAAACACCATATATTTT.

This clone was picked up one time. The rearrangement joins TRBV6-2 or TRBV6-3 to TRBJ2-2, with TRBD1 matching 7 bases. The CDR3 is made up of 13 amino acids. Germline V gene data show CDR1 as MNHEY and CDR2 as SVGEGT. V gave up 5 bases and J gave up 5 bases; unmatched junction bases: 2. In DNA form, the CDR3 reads TGTGCCAGCAGTATGACAGGGACCGGGGAGCTGTTTTTT. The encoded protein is CASSMTGTGELFF.

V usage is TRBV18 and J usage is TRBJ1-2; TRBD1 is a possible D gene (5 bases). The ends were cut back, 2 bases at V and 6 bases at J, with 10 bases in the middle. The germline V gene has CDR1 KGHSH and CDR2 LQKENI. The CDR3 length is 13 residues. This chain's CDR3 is CASSPRLGDGYTF. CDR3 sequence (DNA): TGTGCCAGCTCACCAAGGTTGGGGGATGGCTACACCTTC.

The CDR3 loop reads CATSTTHRGQFPLNTGELFF. In DNA, the CDR3 is TGTGCCACCAGCACAACACACCGAGGACAGTTTCCCCTGAACACCGGGGAGCTGTTTTTT. The chain recombines TRBV15 with TRBJ2-2; tentative D call: TRBD1 (6 bases). The V and J ends lost 4 bases and 1 base respectively, with 25 bases between them. From germline, CDR1 is LNHNV and CDR2 YYDKDF (reference sequence). This CDR3 contains 20 residues.

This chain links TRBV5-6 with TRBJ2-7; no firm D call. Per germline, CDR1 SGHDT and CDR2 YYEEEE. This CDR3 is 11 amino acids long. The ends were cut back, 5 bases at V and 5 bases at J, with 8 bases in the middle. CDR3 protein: CASRTVDEQYF. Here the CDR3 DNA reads TGTGCCAGCAGGACGGTGGACGAGCAGTACTTC.